This passage covers 8 T cell receptor beta chains from one sample sequenced in a study of OX40 agonist ivuxolimab in advanced cancers. Measured with immunoSEQ multiplex PCR; TCRdb has only the in-frame clones, and not every one. The sample consists of 95,000 to 150,000 clones, 90% to 95% of them appearing once. The input for sequencing was CD4+ or CD8+ T cells sorted from blood, taken in a trial of the OX40 agonist ivuxolimab. These TCRs come from an adult with an advanced solid tumor such as melanoma, head and neck, liver or kidney cancer.

This rearrangement joins TRBV19 to TRBJ1-5; no clear D gene. Germline-derived CDR1 and CDR2 are LNHDA and SQIVND (reference sequence). The CDR3 is 16 amino acids. V lost 10 bases and J 5 bases, leaving 24 bases between the germline ends. The CDR3 DNA sequence: TGTGCCACACATCCCCGGACCGCGGAGTTGGATCAGCCCCAGCATTTT. Its translation is CATHPRTAELDQPQHF.

The chain joins TRBV20-1 to TRBJ1-1; a weak D match, TRBD1 (6 bases). The CDR3 is 11 residues long. The ends were cut back, 5 bases at V and 8 bases at J, with 12 bases in the middle. Per germline, CDR1 DFQATT and CDR2 SNEGSKA (reference sequence). The CDR3 reads CSADYREEAFF. Written as DNA, the CDR3 is TGCAGTGCTGATTACAGGGAAGAAGCTTTCTTT.

The rearrangement uses TRBV27 and TRBJ2-7; 9 bases align to TRBD1. The trim removed 0 bases at V and 8 bases at J, leaving 8 bases unmatched. This CDR3 has 15 amino acids. The V gene's germline CDR1 is MNHEY and CDR2 SMNVEV (reference sequence). DNA of the CDR3: TGTGCCAGCAGTTTATCTGGGACAGGGTCTGATAAGCAGTACTTC. Translated, it gives CASSLSGTGSDKQYF.

The chain joins TRBV11-1 to TRBJ2-3; 7 bases are shared with TRBD2. V lost 1 base and J lost 7; bases outside the gene matches: 5. CDR1 and CDR2 from the germline V gene are SGHAT and FQDESV (reference sequence). CDR3 length: 14 residues. The CDR3 DNA reads as TGTGCCAGCAGCTTAGTCCTAGCGGAGAATACGCAGTATTTT. Its protein is CASSLVLAENTQYF.

The rearrangement uses TRBV27 and TRBJ2-6; D is possibly TRBD1 (6 bases). The CDR3 contains 13 residues. Looked up from germline, CDR1 is MNHEY and CDR2 is SMNVEV (reference sequence). Trimming removed 6 bases at V and 9 bases at J, with 12 bases between. This chain's CDR3 is CASSLTGNNVLTF. DNA for the CDR3: TGTGCCAGCAGCCTGACAGGAAACAACGTCCTGACTTTC.

V and J are TRBV7-9 and TRBJ1-6; possibly TRBD1 for D (6 bases). V was trimmed by 5 bases and J by 7 bases, leaving 18 bases between them. The CDR3 is 16 residues long. CDR1 is SEHNR, CDR2 FQNEAQ, per germline (reference sequence). The CDR3 sequence: CASSPGGAGGNSPLHF. DNA of the CDR3: TGTGCCAGCAGCCCTGGGGGGGCAGGAGGGAATTCACCCCTCCACTTT. The full variable domain, with the rest looked up from reference TRBV7-9 and TRBJ1-6, is DTGVSQNPRHKITKRGQNVTFRCDPISEHNRLYWYRQTLGQGPEFLTYFQNEAQLEKSRLLSDRFSAERPKGSFSTLEIQRTEQGDSAMYLCASSPGGAGGNSPLHFGNGTRLTVT.

The chain couples TRBV11-1 to TRBJ2-1; a possible D gene is TRBD2 (5 bases). V gave up 10 bases and J gave up 6 bases, with 22 bases separating them. Looked up from germline, CDR1 is SGHAT and CDR2 is FQDESV (reference sequence). The CDR3 is 15 amino acids. CDR3 in DNA: TGTGCCACCCTCGGTCGGGGAAGGAGCTCCAATGAGCAGTTCTTC. This encodes CATLGRGRSSNEQFF.

In its sample, this clone was seen once. V gene TRBV7-9 combines with J gene TRBJ2-1; 9 nucleotides line up with TRBD1. Germline V gene lookup returns CDR1 SEHNR and CDR2 FQNEAQ (reference sequence). CDR3 length: 17 amino acids. V shed 1 base and J 3 bases; nucleotides not matched to a gene: 7. CDR3 DNA sequence: TGTGCCAGCAGCTTAGGGGAGGACAGGGGACGCTACAATGAGCAGTTCTTC. The encoded protein is CASSLGEDRGRYNEQFF.